The 18 T cell receptor beta chains below all came from one sample that was sequenced in a study of blood T cell repertoires in COVID-19. TCRdb's copy holds only in-frame clones and misses some; the assay was immunoSEQ multiplex PCR. The sample includes about 260,000 clones, roughly 88% of them seen just once. The sample consisted of peripheral blood. Every receptor here comes from a human donor in a cohort sampled during active COVID-19.

This sequence joins TRBV19 and TRBJ2-3; TRBD1 might be the D (5 bases). This CDR3 comprises 16 residues. Trimming removed 3 bases from V and 2 bases from J, with 15 bases in between. The germline V gene encodes CDR1 LNHDA and CDR2 SQIVND (reference sequence). For the CDR3, the DNA is TGTGCCAGTAGTATGGTCGGGCAGGGCAACACAGATACGCAGTATTTT. Its protein product is CASSMVGQGNTDTQYF. The entire variable domain, with the rest obtained from reference TRBV19 and TRBJ2-3, is as follows: DGGITQSPKYLFRKEGQNVTLSCEQNLNHDAMYWYRQDPGQGLRLIYYSQIVNDFQKGDIAEGYSVSREKKESFPLTVTSAQKNPTAFYLCASSMVGQGNTDTQYFGPGTRLTVL.

J is TRBJ1-1 and V is TRBV2; D is possibly TRBD1 (5 bases). The germline CDR1 and CDR2 sequences are SNHLY and FYNNEI. V was pared by 2 bases and J by 3 bases, with 10 bases between. The CDR3 contains 14 residues. This CDR3 reads CASSEQGPYTEAFF. The CDR3 bases are TGTGCCAGCAGTGAACAGGGTCCGTACACTGAAGCTTTCTTT.

The chain has TRBV11-2 and TRBJ2-1, with TRBD2 identical over 10 bases. The junction had 20 bases not matched to a gene; V was cut back by 6 bases and J by 12 bases. The CDR3 runs 17 residues. In germline, CDR1 is SGHAT, CDR2 FQNNGV. The CDR3 nucleotides read TGTGCCAGCAGGAGAGCCCCTAGCGGGAGTGGATTCCGGGGGCAGTTCTTC. Translated: CASRRAPSGSGFRGQFF.

The chain is built from TRBV23-1 and TRBJ2-7, with 9 bases lining up with TRBD1. TRBV23-1 is recorded as an ORF, its role being uncertain. V was pared by 0 bases and J by 3 bases, with 0 bases of the junction left unmatched. This CDR3 region has 14 residues. Written as DNA, the CDR3 is TGCGCCAGCAGTCAATCGACAGGGGGCTACGAGCAGTACTTC. Its translation: CASSQSTGGYEQYF.

This chain connects TRBV5-6 to TRBJ1-5; D perhaps matches TRBD1 (6 bases). The CDR3 consists of 17 residues. CDR1 and CDR2 (germline): SGHDT, YYEEEE. V was shortened by 0 bases and J by 1 base, with 14 bases between the two germline ends. CDR3 amino acids: CASSLALQGKSNQPQHF. The DNA of the CDR3 is TGTGCCAGCAGCTTGGCACTACAGGGTAAGAGCAATCAGCCCCAGCATTTT.

This clone was recorded a few times. The chain joins TRBV6-2 or TRBV6-3 to TRBJ2-7, with D perhaps TRBD2 (6 bases). Germline-derived CDR1 and CDR2 are MNHEY and SVGEGT. Trimming left V 2 bases short and J 11 bases short, with 16 bases between. The CDR3 spans 13 residues. The CDR3 bases are TGTGCCAGCAGTTACGGCCCACGTTGGGGGGAGTACTTC. It translates to CASSYGPRWGEYF.

The chain recombines TRBV24-1 with TRBJ2-1; 10 bases align to TRBD2. Germline V gives CDR1 KGHDR, CDR2 SFDVKD. The CDR3 has 17 residues. The V and J ends lost 4 bases and 0 bases, in that order; junction bases with no gene match: 5. The CDR3 nucleotides are TGTGCCACCAGTGAGGGAGCGGGGGGGCTCTCCTACAATGAGCAGTTCTTC. Residues: CATSEGAGGLSYNEQFF.

This chain links TRBV7-3 with TRBJ2-7; 9 nucleotides align to TRBD1. CDR1 is SGHTA, CDR2 FQGTGA, per germline. V lost 5 bases and J lost 5; bases outside the gene matches: 13. This CDR3 spans 16 amino acids. The CDR3 bases are TGTGCCAGCAGCCCTTGGCCGGGACAGGGTTTTAACGAGCAGTACTTC. This codes for CASSPWPGQGFNEQYF.

The chain has TRBV28 and TRBJ1-3; tentatively, D is TRBD1 (6 bases). This CDR3 comprises 14 residues. The V gene's germline CDR1 is MDHEN and CDR2 SYDVKM. The V end was cut by 6 bases, the J end by 1 base, with 10 bases between. CDR3 protein: CASSLRGSGNTIYF. CDR3 sequence (DNA): TGTGCCAGCAGCCTAAGGGGGTCTGGAAACACCATATATTTT.

This chain links TRBV6-1 with TRBJ2-7; TRBD1 might be the D (6 bases). V lost 3 bases to trimming and J lost 5 bases, with 14 bases between them. Looked up from germline, CDR1 is MNHNS and CDR2 is SASEGT. The CDR3 length is 14 residues. As DNA, the CDR3 is TGTGCCAGCAGTGATTTTACAGGGTCCAACGAGCAGTACTTC. Translating it yields CASSDFTGSNEQYF.

This clone was observed once. The chain recombines TRBV7-2 with TRBJ1-1, with D perhaps TRBD1 (5 bases). The V gene's germline CDR1 is SGHTA and CDR2 FQGNSA. This CDR3 spans 17 amino acids. With 0 bases removed from V and 6 bases from J, the gap between germline ends came to 20 bases. Here the CDR3 DNA reads TGTGCCAGCAGCTTAGCCGGGGGACGGGCTATAAGGGCTGAAGCTTTCTTT. The encoded protein is CASSLAGGRAIRAEAFF.

The chain employs TRBV6-5 and TRBJ1-6; 8 nucleotides line up with TRBD1. Trimming at V came to 0 bases and at J to 7 bases, leaving 2 bases not matched to a gene. CDR3 length equals 15 residues. Germline loops: CDR1 MNHEY, CDR2 SVGAGI. The CDR3 spells CASSYSRTGNSPLHF. The CDR3 nucleotides are TGTGCCAGCAGTTACTCTCGGACAGGGAATTCACCCCTCCACTTT.

The chain is built from TRBV28 and TRBJ2-7, with D possibly matching TRBD1 (6 bases). The length of the CDR3 is 17 residues. In germline, CDR1 is MDHEN, CDR2 SYDVKM. The ends were cut back, 5 bases at V and 3 bases at J, with 23 bases in the middle. Here the CDR3 reads CASSPVQGPQGIYEQYF. The CDR3 region has the DNA TGTGCCAGCAGTCCGGTCCAGGGGCCCCAGGGGATCTACGAGCAGTACTTC.

The chain joins TRBV11-2 to TRBJ1-4, with TRBD1 identical over 9 bases. The CDR3 contains 16 residues. V shed 5 bases and J 8 bases; nucleotides not matched to a gene: 12. Germline-derived CDR1 and CDR2 are SGHAT and FQNNGV. CDR3 in amino acids: CASSIGTGGLREKLFF. The CDR3, as DNA: TGTGCCAGCAGCATCGGAACAGGGGGCTTGCGCGAAAAACTGTTTTTT.

This sequence joins TRBV5-1 and TRBJ1-1, with D unresolved. Trimming took 0 bases from V and 4 from J, leaving 7 bases between them. The CDR3 contains 13 residues. Germline V gene lookup returns CDR1 SGHRS and CDR2 YFSETQ. The CDR3 protein is CASSLAPGTEAFF. CDR3 in DNA: TGCGCCAGCAGCTTGGCCCCGGGCACTGAAGCTTTCTTT.

The chain recombines TRBV10-2 with TRBJ1-2; no clear D. The V end lost 7 bases, the J end lost 2 bases, and 14 bases lay between the germline ends. Looked up from germline, CDR1 is WSHSY and CDR2 is SAAADI. The CDR3 runs to 14 residues. The CDR3 sequence is CASIPRLGNYGYTF. The CDR3 nucleotides read TGCGCCAGCATCCCCCGACTAGGGAACTATGGCTACACCTTC.

This sequence joins TRBV7-9 and TRBJ2-7, with TRBD1 matching over 7 bases. CDR3 length: 15 amino acids. Germline assignment: CDR1 SEHNR and CDR2 FQNEAQ (reference sequence). Losses at the gene ends were 5 bases for V and 1 base for J; bases not matched to a gene: 8. CDR3 residues: CASSGRWDSSYEQYF. The CDR3 DNA reads as TGTGCCAGCAGCGGGCGGTGGGACAGTTCCTACGAGCAGTACTTC. Together with reference TRBV7-9 and TRBJ2-7, the CDR3 gives the full variable domain: DTGVSQNPRHKITKRGQNVTFRCDPISEHNRLYWYRQTLGQGPEFLTYFQNEAQLEKSRLLSDRFSAERPKGSFSTLEIQRTEQGDSAMYLCASSGRWDSSYEQYFGPGTRLTVT.

This chain connects TRBV4-1 to TRBJ2-3; D not certain. The CDR3 is 16 amino acids. V lost 1 base and J lost 2, with 13 bases in between. CDR1 and CDR2 from the germline V gene are MGHRA and YSYEKL. The CDR3 DNA reads as TGCGCCAGCAGCCAAGTCAAACAGTTTTACACAGATACGCAGTATTTT. As protein: CASSQVKQFYTDTQYF.